These T cell receptor beta chains were read from a single sample in a study of blood T cell repertoires in COVID-19. Data came from immunoSEQ multiplex PCR; TCRdb stores just in-frame clones and leaves some out. The sample includes approximately 300,000 clones, 85% to 90% seen only once; the top ten take 4% to 5%. Sequencing was done on a sample of PBMCs or T cells enriched from blood (not recorded which). The receptors were sampled from a young man who had recovered from COVID-19. The CDR3 runs from the conserved cysteine through the conserved F or W.

TRBV28	12	TRBJ2-7	CASNNAPYEQYF
TRBV7-9	17	TRBJ2-1	CASSLPRTGGSYNEQFF
TRBV28	13	TRBJ2-7	CASSSGGLYEQYF
TRBV5-1	14	TRBJ2-7	CASRTGTGLYEQYF
TRBV28	14	TRBJ1-2	CASIPPTSQGGYTF
TRBV6-5	16	TRBJ2-5	CASSYGTSGGQETQYF
TRBV24-1	13	TRBJ2-1	CATEGDRDGEQFF
TRBV7-9	14	TRBJ1-6	CASSSRTGVSPLHF
TRBV1	15	TRBJ2-7	CTSSGLSGRPYEQYF
TRBV2	13	TRBJ2-2	CASSAGLSGELFF
TRBV11-2	13	TRBJ1-1	CASSLGRNTEAFF
TRBV11-3	16	TRBJ2-7	CASSLEEGKMTYEQYF
TRBV11-3	17	TRBJ1-1	CASSLNHIGAESTEAFF
TRBV21-1	19	TRBJ1-1	CASRKGRPGQFLLNTEAFF
TRBV5-1	14	TRBJ2-4	CASSFDRYKNIQYF
TRBV7-2	15	TRBJ2-7	CASSLVGSGKGEQYF
TRBV5-1	14	TRBJ2-3	CASRSGQPTDTQYF
TRBV3-1/TRBV3-2	15	TRBJ1-3	CASSQDRPSGNTIYF
TRBV11-2	14	TRBJ1-2	CASSPAKENYGYTF
TRBV5-6	14	TRBJ1-2	CASSVTGVGYGYTF
TRBV5-4	12	TRBJ2-1	CASSLAAYEQFF
TRBV28	14	TRBJ1-1	CASSRTGGYTEAFF
TRBV4-1	17	TRBJ2-6	CASRITGGSAGANVLTF
TRBV12-3/TRBV12-4	13	TRBJ2-3	CASLYRGIDTQYF
TRBV5-6	18	TRBJ1-4	CASSEYGTPRFDNEKLFF
TRBV11-3	19	TRBJ2-1	CASSIDLRLAGTSYNEQFF
TRBV25-1	12	TRBJ1-2	CASSELSGGYTF
TRBV9	14	TRBJ2-1	CASSVVQGGFEQFF
TRBV29-1	10	TRBJ2-3	CSVGGDTQYF
TRBV12-5	14	TRBJ2-1	CASGLDSFYNEQFF
TRBV7-9	15	TRBJ1-2	CASSSLTGKNYGYTF
TRBV6-5	14	TRBJ2-7	CASTSPTDSGEQYF
TRBV19	12	TRBJ1-1	CASRQVSTEAFF
TRBV19	13	TRBJ2-7	CASSLAGEGEQYF